This TCR beta chain comes out of a study of T-cell reconstitution after alpha-beta-depleted transplantation in children. V was clipped by 5 bases and J by 3 bases, with 11 bases between them. CDR1 is SEHNR, CDR2 FQNEAQ, per germline (reference sequence). The CDR3 loop spans 13 amino acids. A TCRbeta library incorporating unique molecular identifiers was prepared. Each CDR3 protein is one row after TCRdb ran MiXCR on the PCR reads. The table has about 540,000 distinct CDR3 sequences, around 19% seen once. The material was PBMCs from the stem cell graft donor, obtained from the stem cell graft. The chain employs TRBV7-9 and TRBJ2-7; D is undetermined. The receptor was isolated from a human donor who donated a stem cell graft to a child with acute lymphoblastic leukemia. CDR3 DNA sequence: TGTGCCAGCAGCCCGAGTCTCTTCTACGAGCAGTACTTC. Translated: CASSPSLFYEQYF.